One T cell receptor beta chain is described in this entry. Data came from immunoSEQ multiplex PCR; TCRdb stores just in-frame clones and leaves some out. The table has approximately 170,000 clones, 70% to 90% seen once. CDR3 length: 16 residues. The germline V gene has CDR1 SGHRS and CDR2 YFSETQ. With 0 bases removed from V and 6 bases from J, the gap between germline ends came to 16 bases. These data originate in a study of control samples from healthy donors and cancer patients. Sample: blood. The rearrangement links TRBV5-1 to TRBJ2-1; D assignment may be TRBD1 or TRBD2 (5 bases each). This TCR came from a woman in her 30s in good health. The CDR3 bases are TGCGCCAGCAGCTTGGAGGGACGGACTTGGGCCAATGAGCAGTTCTTC. Translation gives CASSLEGRTWANEQFF. Complete variable domain (other parts from reference TRBV5-1 and TRBJ2-1): KAGVTQTPRYLIKTRGQQVTLSCSPISGHRSVSWYQQTPGQGLQFLFEYFSETQRNKGNFPGRFSGRQFSNSRSEMNVSTLELGDSALYLCASSLEGRTWANEQFFGPGTRLTVL.